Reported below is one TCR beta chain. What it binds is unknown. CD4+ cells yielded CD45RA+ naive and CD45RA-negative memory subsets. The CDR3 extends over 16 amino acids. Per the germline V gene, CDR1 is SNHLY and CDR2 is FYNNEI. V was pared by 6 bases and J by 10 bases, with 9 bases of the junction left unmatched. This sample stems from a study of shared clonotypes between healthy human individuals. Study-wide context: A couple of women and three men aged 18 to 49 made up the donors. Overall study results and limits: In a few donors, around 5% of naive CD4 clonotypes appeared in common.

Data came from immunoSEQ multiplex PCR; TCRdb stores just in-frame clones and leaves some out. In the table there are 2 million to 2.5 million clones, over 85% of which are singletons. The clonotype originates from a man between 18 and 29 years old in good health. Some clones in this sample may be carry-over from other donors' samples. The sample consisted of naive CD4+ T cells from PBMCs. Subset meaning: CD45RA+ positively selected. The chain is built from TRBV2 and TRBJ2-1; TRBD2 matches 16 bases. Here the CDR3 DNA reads TGTGCCAGCAGGAAGGGACTAGCGGGAGGGCCGGGGGAGCAGTTCTTC. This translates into CASRKGLAGGPGEQFF. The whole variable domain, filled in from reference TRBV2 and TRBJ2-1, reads EPEVTQTPSHQVTQMGQEVILRCVPISNHLYFYWYRQILGQKVEFLVSFYNNEISEKSEIFDDQFSVERPDGSNFTLKIRSTKLEDSAMYFCASRKGLAGGPGEQFFGPGTRLTVL.